The 25 T cell receptor beta chains given below trace back to one sample, sequenced in a study of beta chain features in type 1 diabetes (dated by TCRdb to 2016 to 2019). The receptor library was made with the immunoSEQ multiplex PCR assay. The entire amount of isolated RNA was reverse transcribed using the High Capacity cDNA Reverse Transcription Kit, so the sequenced TCRB transcripts were expressed ones. The table was pulled from immuneACCESS by TCRdb, which kept in-frame rearrangements only. Such tables lose some clones; where checked, under half of the loss comes from unresolved V genes, and the rest has no known cause. The sample includes 300,000 to 350,000 clones, with about 18% observed a single time. Under 0.055% of the sample rests with the top ten. Sequencing used naive CD4+ T cells from blood. The cell subset or site label here, explained by the study, means: true naive CD4+ T cells. Receptors were obtained from a woman between 18 and 29 years old in good health.

This clone turned up a few times. This sequence joins TRBV5-5 and TRBJ2-3, with a possible D match to TRBD2 (6 bases). Germline CDR1 is SGHKS and CDR2 is YYEKEE (reference sequence). The CDR3 is 14 residues long. The V and J ends lost 6 bases and 6 bases respectively, with 17 bases between them. The CDR3 DNA reads TGTGCCAGCACTAACGCGGGGAGTGACGATACGCAGTATTTT. Encoded protein: CASTNAGSDDTQYF.

The V and J genes are TRBV5-8 and TRBJ2-3; TRBD2 agrees at 7 bases. V was pared by 0 bases and J by 0 bases, with 4 bases of the junction left unmatched. Germline values: CDR1 SGHTS, CDR2 YDEGEE. The CDR3 covers 16 residues. CDR3 nucleotides: TGTGCCAGCAGCTTGGGTGCTAGCGGTAGCACAGATACGCAGTATTTT. Translating it yields CASSLGASGSTDTQYF.

This clone was seen a few times. V usage is TRBV4-3 and J usage is TRBJ2-6; tentatively, D is TRBD1 (7 bases). The CDR3 is 18 amino acids. Germline V gene data show CDR1 as LGHNA and CDR2 as YSLEER. V lost 1 base, J lost 4 bases, and 17 bases lay in between. This chain's CDR3 is CASSQGAQGGSGANVLTF. The CDR3 DNA sequence: TGCGCCAGCAGCCAAGGAGCGCAGGGGGGATCAGGGGCCAACGTCCTGACTTTC.

This CDR3 is CASSGQANYGYTF. As DNA, the CDR3 is TGTGCCAGCAGTGGACAGGCTAACTATGGCTACACCTTC. The V and J genes are TRBV2 and TRBJ1-2; TRBD1 might be the D (6 bases). Trimming took 4 bases from V and 0 from J, leaving 6 bases between them. This CDR3 spans 13 amino acids. In germline, CDR1 is SNHLY, CDR2 FYNNEI.

The chain joins TRBV6-6 to TRBJ1-5; D call uncertain. In germline, CDR1 is MNHNY, CDR2 SVGAGI (reference sequence). CDR3 length: 15 residues. V was shortened by 2 bases and J by 0 bases, with 8 bases between the two germline ends. Written as DNA, the CDR3 is TGTGCCAGCAGTTACGGCGGAGGTAGCAATCAGCCCCAGCATTTT. It yields the protein CASSYGGGSNQPQHF.

This rearrangement joins TRBV19 to TRBJ2-5; 7 bases are a match to TRBD1. Germline CDR1 and CDR2: LNHDA and SQIVND (reference sequence). J lost 3 bases, V lost 6 bases, and 4 bases had no gene match. The CDR3 contains 13 residues. The CDR3 loop is CASSLTGEETQYF. The CDR3 DNA follows: TGTGCCAGTAGCCTCACAGGGGAAGAGACCCAGTACTTC.

The V gene is TRBV7-3, the J gene TRBJ1-1; D remains unclear. This CDR3 comprises 12 residues. Deletions cut 5 bases from V and 7 bases from J, with 11 bases between. Germline assignment: CDR1 SGHTA and CDR2 FQGTGA. The CDR3 DNA is TGTGCCAGCAGCCGCCCTCCCGGTGAAGCTTTCTTT. Translating it yields CASSRPPGEAFF. Full variable domain (missing parts from reference TRBV7-3 and TRBJ1-1): GAGVSQTPSNKVTEKGKYVELRCDPISGHTALYWYRQSLGQGPEFLIYFQGTGAADDSGLPNDRFFAVRPEGSVSTLKIQRTERGDSAVYLCASSRPPGEAFFGQGTRLTVV.

The rearrangement links TRBV28 to TRBJ1-1, with 8 bases aligning to TRBD1. Per the germline V gene, CDR1 is MDHEN and CDR2 is SYDVKM. Unmatched junction bases numbered 5, after V lost 11 bases and J lost 0 bases. CDR3 length: 13 amino acids. CDR3 bases: TGTGCCGTATGGGGACAGGTGAACACTGAAGCTTTCTTT. It specifies CAVWGQVNTEAFF.

This chain uses TRBV6-6 with TRBJ1-2; 7 bases are shared with TRBD1. The germline gives CDR1 MNHNY, CDR2 SVGAGI (reference sequence). The length of the CDR3 is 16 residues. J was trimmed by 1 base and V by 4 bases; bases with no gene match: 9. Written as DNA, the CDR3 is TGTGCCAGCAGTTCGACAGGGAGAGGGTTTAACTATGGCTACACCTTC. Translated, it gives CASSSTGRGFNYGYTF.

The chain couples TRBV30 to TRBJ1-2, with 9 bases fitting TRBD1. The length of the CDR3 is 17 residues. Germline loops: CDR1 GTSNPN, CDR2 SVGIG (reference sequence). V was pared by 0 bases and J by 2 bases, with 10 bases of the junction left unmatched. This CDR3 is CAWSVPGAGQGNYGYTF. The CDR3 coding sequence is TGTGCCTGGAGTGTACCGGGGGCGGGACAGGGAAACTATGGCTACACCTTC.

This clone was observed a handful of times. This chain joins TRBV2 and TRBJ2-7, with a weak D call TRBD1 (5 bases). The CDR3 is 12 amino acids. Germline V CDR1 and CDR2: SNHLY, FYNNEI. V was clipped by 6 bases and J by 3 bases, with 9 bases between them. The CDR3 here is CASSLDSYEQYF. CDR3 in DNA: TGTGCCAGCAGCTTAGACAGCTACGAGCAGTACTTC.

In this sample, this clone turned up a few times. The chain combines TRBV7-6 with TRBJ2-7; a possible D gene is TRBD2 (5 bases). Trimming pared 1 base from V and 5 bases from J, leaving 24 bases between. The CDR3 contains 18 residues. CDR1 and CDR2 (germline): SGHVS, FNYEAQ. CDR3 sequence reads: CASSLGPSRGDNKDEQYF. The DNA for the CDR3 is TGTGCCAGCAGCTTAGGTCCTAGCCGGGGAGACAATAAGGACGAGCAGTACTTC.

This clone was seen a handful of times. CDR3 protein: CASTKAGSGGDEQYF. In nucleotides, the CDR3 is TGCGCCAGCACCAAAGCTGGGTCCGGGGGAGACGAGCAGTACTTC. The rearrangement joins TRBV5-1 to TRBJ2-7; D is perhaps TRBD2 (6 bases). Germline CDR1 and CDR2: SGHRS and YFSETQ. This CDR3 contains 15 residues. Between the trimmed V and J ends, which lost 6 bases and 5 bases, there was a span of 21 bases.

This clone was counted a few times. The chain carries TRBV9 and TRBJ1-5, with no clear D. Germline CDR1 SGDLS, CDR2 YYNGEE. V lost 0 bases and J 0 bases, leaving 7 bases between the germline ends. The CDR3 runs 15 residues. CDR3 in DNA: TGTGCCAGCAGCGTAGAGGGAGCTAGCAATCAGCCCCAGCATTTT. Translated, it gives CASSVEGASNQPQHF.

V gene TRBV18 combines with J gene TRBJ1-1; 8 positions agree with TRBD1. This CDR3 has 16 residues. V trimming: 5 bases; J trimming: 1 base; junction bases outside the gene matches: 9. Germline values: CDR1 KGHSH, CDR2 LQKENI. In nucleotides, the CDR3 is TGTGCCAGCTCATCATACAGGGGGAGGGGGAACACTGAAGCTTTCTTT. It codes for CASSSYRGRGNTEAFF.

This clone has more than one count but fewer than ten. The V and J genes are TRBV5-1 and TRBJ2-7; D perhaps matches TRBD1 (5 bases). The germline V and J ends were trimmed by 0 bases and 1 base, with 8 bases remaining between them. In germline, CDR1 is SGHRS, CDR2 YFSETQ. This CDR3 has 14 residues. DNA for the CDR3: TGCGCCAGCAGCTTGGAGGGGCTATCCTACGAGCAGTACTTC. This codes for CASSLEGLSYEQYF.

The chain has TRBV4-1 and TRBJ2-3; 12 nucleotides match TRBD2. CDR1 and CDR2 (germline): MGHRA, YSYEKL. After removal of 0 bases from V and 2 bases from J, the junction contained 6 bases not matched to a gene. The CDR3 totals 18 residues. For the CDR3, the DNA is TGCGCCAGCAGCCAAGATTTGGCTAGCGGGAGGGCCACAGATACGCAGTATTTT. Its translation is CASSQDLASGRATDTQYF.

The V gene is TRBV7-8, the J gene TRBJ2-1; 9 positions agree with TRBD2. CDR3 length equals 15 residues. Per germline, CDR1 SGHVS and CDR2 FQNEAQ. With 6 bases clipped from V and 5 bases from J, the junction kept 8 bases outside the gene matches. The CDR3 here is CASRHSSGAHNEQFF. CDR3 bases: TGTGCCAGCAGACACTCTAGCGGGGCCCACAATGAGCAGTTCTTC.

A few counts support this clone. The V and J genes are TRBV2 and TRBJ2-5, with a weak D call TRBD2 (6 bases). The germline gives CDR1 SNHLY, CDR2 FYNNEI. V dropped 8 bases and J dropped 4 bases, with 11 bases sitting between them. The length of the CDR3 is 12 residues. In DNA form, the CDR3 reads TGTGCCAGCGGGACTCCTCGAGAGACCCAGTACTTC. Protein: CASGTPRETQYF.

This chain uses TRBV2 with TRBJ2-3; TRBD2 agrees at 10 bases. The CDR3 sequence is 14 residues long. Unmatched junction bases numbered 1, after V lost 6 bases and J lost 1 base. CDR1 is SNHLY, CDR2 FYNNEI, per germline. The CDR3 loop reads CASSTSGGTDTQYF. In DNA, the CDR3 is TGTGCCAGCAGCACTAGCGGGGGCACAGATACGCAGTATTTT. Full variable domain (remainder filled in from reference TRBV2 and TRBJ2-3): EPEVTQTPSHQVTQMGQEVILRCVPISNHLYFYWYRQILGQKVEFLVSFYNNEISEKSEIFDDQFSVERPDGSNFTLKIRSTKLEDSAMYFCASSTSGGTDTQYFGPGTRLTVL.

CDR3: CASSEEAGVHEQYF. For the CDR3, the DNA is TGTGCCAGCAGTGAAGAGGCAGGGGTTCACGAGCAGTACTTC. The genes are TRBV2 and TRBJ2-7; a weak D match, TRBD1 (6 bases). The CDR3 spans 14 residues. Germline CDR1 is SNHLY and CDR2 is FYNNEI. V lost 1 base and J 5 bases, leaving 12 bases between the germline ends.

The V gene is TRBV9, the J gene TRBJ1-1; 7 bases align to TRBD1. Unmatched junction bases numbered 5, after V lost 5 bases and J lost 1 base. In germline, CDR1 is SGDLS, CDR2 YYNGEE. This CDR3 comprises 14 residues. The CDR3 protein is CASRPAGGNTEAFF. DNA of the CDR3: TGTGCCAGCAGGCCAGCAGGGGGGAACACTGAAGCTTTCTTT. Looking up the rest from reference TRBV9 and TRBJ1-1 gives the full variable domain: DSGVTQTPKHLITATGQRVTLRCSPRSGDLSVYWYQQSLDQGLQFLIQYYNGEERAKGNILERFSAQQFPDLHSELNLSSLELGDSALYFCASRPAGGNTEAFFGQGTRLTVV.

This clone was detected only a few times. This rearrangement joins TRBV19 to TRBJ1-3; no clear D gene. With 8 bases removed from V and 0 bases from J, the gap between germline ends came to 11 bases. Germline V gene lookup returns CDR1 LNHDA and CDR2 SQIVND (reference sequence). The CDR3 is 14 amino acids. The chain's CDR3 is CASRPGNSGNTIYF. The CDR3, as DNA: TGTGCCAGTCGCCCGGGGAACTCTGGAAACACCATATATTTT.

V is TRBV29-1 and J is TRBJ2-3; the match to TRBD2 covers 10 bases. J gave up 1 base and V 3 bases, and 10 bases lay outside the gene matches. The CDR3 runs to 17 residues. The germline V gene has CDR1 SQVTM and CDR2 ANQGSEA. CDR3 DNA: TGCAGCGTTGATGGAGAGCGGGGGGGCGTGGGCACAGATACGCAGTATTTT. As protein: CSVDGERGGVGTDTQYF.

The V gene is TRBV30, the J gene TRBJ1-1; D unresolved. Per the germline V gene, CDR1 is GTSNPN and CDR2 is SVGIG (reference sequence). The V gene lost 4 bases and the J gene lost 1 base, with 10 bases spanning the gap. This CDR3 has 13 amino acids. The CDR3 region has the DNA TGTGCCTGGACCCTCCAGGAGAACACTGAAGCTTTCTTT. It yields the protein CAWTLQENTEAFF.